The 6 T cell receptor beta chains in this list originate from one sample, sequenced in a study of T cell responses to AZD1222 COVID-19 vaccine. Sequencing was performed with immunoSEQ multiplex PCR; in TCRdb, only in-frame clones are kept and a portion is missing. The table includes 120,000 or so clones, roughly 90% detected once. The source material was peripheral blood, sampled on day 0 of AZD1222 vaccination. These receptors were obtained from an adult in good health.

The genes are TRBV29-1 and TRBJ1-1; 9 bases are shared with TRBD1. The CDR3 contains 15 residues. The germline V gene encodes CDR1 SQVTM and CDR2 ANQGSEA. V lost 3 bases to trimming and J lost 5 bases; unmatched junction nucleotides: 10. In DNA form, the CDR3 reads TGCAGCGTTGACCCCTTACAGGGGGCTGGTACTGAAGCTTTCTTT. Protein product: CSVDPLQGAGTEAFF.

Remarks on this clone: Distinct nucleotide sequences in the sample also encode this CDR3. V gene TRBV19 combines with J gene TRBJ2-4; the match to TRBD2 covers 14 bases. Germline-derived CDR1 and CDR2 are LNHDA and SQIVND (reference sequence). J gave up 0 bases and V 4 bases, and 5 bases lay outside the gene matches. The CDR3 totals 18 residues. For the CDR3, the DNA is TGTGCCAGTAGTACCGGACTAGCGGGAGGTTTAGCCAAAAACATTCAGTACTTC. Protein sequence: CASSTGLAGGLAKNIQYF.

The V gene is TRBV5-1, the J gene TRBJ2-7; D gene ambiguous. The CDR3 runs to 15 residues. CDR1 and CDR2 from the germline V gene are SGHRS and YFSETQ. V was shortened by 1 base and J by 0 bases, with 11 bases between the two germline ends. In DNA form, the CDR3 reads TGCGCCAGCAGCTTGCTTCCGGGTAGCTCCTACGAGCAGTACTTC. Amino acid sequence: CASSLLPGSSYEQYF.

The chain combines TRBV3-1 (or the pseudogene TRBV3-2) with TRBJ2-1, with 7 bases matching TRBD2. This CDR3 has 16 amino acids. Unmatched junction bases numbered 9, after V lost 3 bases and J lost 4 bases. Germline CDR1 reads LGHDT; CDR2 reads YNNKEL (reference sequence). The DNA of the CDR3 is TGTGCCAGCAGCCACTCGGGGCGGGAGTGGTACAATGAGCAGTTCTTC. It translates to CASSHSGREWYNEQFF.

The chain couples TRBV20-1 to TRBJ2-7; D possibly corresponds to TRBD2 (5 bases). The germline V gene has CDR1 DFQATT and CDR2 SNEGSKA (reference sequence). Between the trimmed V and J ends, which lost 7 bases and 4 bases, there was a span of 11 bases. The CDR3 runs to 11 residues. The CDR3 DNA reads TGCAGTGGGGAGCCTCGGTACGAGCAGTACTTC. Translating gives CSGEPRYEQYF.

V usage is TRBV7-6 and J usage is TRBJ2-1; TRBD2 matches 13 bases. V shed 8 bases and J 8 bases; nucleotides not matched to a gene: 9. The germline CDR1 and CDR2 sequences are SGHVS and FNYEAQ. This CDR3 is 15 amino acids long. CDR3 amino acids: CASAAGTSGVDEQFF. The CDR3 nucleotides are TGTGCCAGCGCCGCCGGGACTAGCGGGGTGGATGAGCAGTTCTTC. Combining the CDR3 with reference TRBV7-6 and TRBJ2-1 gives the whole variable domain GAGVSQSPRYKVTKRGQDVALRCDPISGHVSLYWYRQALGQGPEFLTYFNYEAQQDKSGLPNDRFSAERPEGSISTLTIQRTEQRDSAMYRCASAAGTSGVDEQFFGPGTRLTVL.